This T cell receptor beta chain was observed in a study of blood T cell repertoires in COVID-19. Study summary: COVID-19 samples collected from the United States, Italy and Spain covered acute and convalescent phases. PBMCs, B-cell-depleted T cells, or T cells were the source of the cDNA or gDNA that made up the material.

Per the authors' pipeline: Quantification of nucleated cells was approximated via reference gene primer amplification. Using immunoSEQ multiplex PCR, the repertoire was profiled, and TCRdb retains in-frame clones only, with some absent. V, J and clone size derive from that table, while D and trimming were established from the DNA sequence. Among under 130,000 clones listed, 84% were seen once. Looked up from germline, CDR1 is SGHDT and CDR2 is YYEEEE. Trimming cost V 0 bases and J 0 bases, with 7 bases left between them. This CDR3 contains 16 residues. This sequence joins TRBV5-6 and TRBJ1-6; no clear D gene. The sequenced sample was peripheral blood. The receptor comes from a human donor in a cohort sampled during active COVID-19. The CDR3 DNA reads TGTGCCAGCAGCTTGGAGTGGAGCTCCTATAATTCACCCCTCCACTTT. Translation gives CASSLEWSSYNSPLHF.